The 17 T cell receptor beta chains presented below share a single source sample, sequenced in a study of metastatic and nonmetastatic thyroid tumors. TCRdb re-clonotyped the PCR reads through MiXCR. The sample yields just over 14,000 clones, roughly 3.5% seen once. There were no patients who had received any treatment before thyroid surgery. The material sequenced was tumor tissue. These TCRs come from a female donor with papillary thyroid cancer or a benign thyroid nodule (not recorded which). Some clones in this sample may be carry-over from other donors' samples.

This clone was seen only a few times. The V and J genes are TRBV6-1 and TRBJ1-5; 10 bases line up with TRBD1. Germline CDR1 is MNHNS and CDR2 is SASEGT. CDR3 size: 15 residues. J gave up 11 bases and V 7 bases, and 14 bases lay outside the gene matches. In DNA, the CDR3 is TGTGCCAGCACCCTCAGGTGGGACAGGGGTACGACCCAGCATTTT. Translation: CASTLRWDRGTTQHF.

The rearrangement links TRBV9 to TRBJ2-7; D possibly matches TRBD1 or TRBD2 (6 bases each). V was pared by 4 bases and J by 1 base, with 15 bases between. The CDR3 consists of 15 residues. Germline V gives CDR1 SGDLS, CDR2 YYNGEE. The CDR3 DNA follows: TGTGCCAGCAGCTTAGATACAGGGACTTCCTACGAGCAGTACTTC. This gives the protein CASSLDTGTSYEQYF.

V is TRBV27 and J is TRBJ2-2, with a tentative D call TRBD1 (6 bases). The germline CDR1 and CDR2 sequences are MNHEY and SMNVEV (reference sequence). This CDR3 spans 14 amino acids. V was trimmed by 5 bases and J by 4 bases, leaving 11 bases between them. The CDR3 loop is CASSPGQITGELFF. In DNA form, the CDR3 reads TGTGCCAGCAGTCCCGGACAGATCACCGGGGAGCTGTTTTTT.

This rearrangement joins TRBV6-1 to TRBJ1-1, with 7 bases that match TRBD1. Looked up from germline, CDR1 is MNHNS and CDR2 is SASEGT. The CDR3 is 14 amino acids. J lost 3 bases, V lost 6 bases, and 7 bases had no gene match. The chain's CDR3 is CASRAGGPYTEAFF. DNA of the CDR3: TGTGCCAGCAGAGCAGGGGGACCCTACACTGAAGCTTTCTTT.

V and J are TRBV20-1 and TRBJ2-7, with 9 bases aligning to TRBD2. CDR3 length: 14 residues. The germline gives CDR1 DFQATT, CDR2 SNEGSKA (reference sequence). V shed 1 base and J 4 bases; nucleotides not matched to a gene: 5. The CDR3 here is CSARVGLAVYEQYF. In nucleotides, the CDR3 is TGCAGTGCTAGAGTGGGACTAGCTGTATACGAGCAGTACTTC.

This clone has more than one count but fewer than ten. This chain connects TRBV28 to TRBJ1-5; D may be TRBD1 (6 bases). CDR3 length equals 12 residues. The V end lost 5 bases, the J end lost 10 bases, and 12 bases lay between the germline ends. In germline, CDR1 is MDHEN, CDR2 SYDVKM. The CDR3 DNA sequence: TGTGCCAGCAGTCCACGACAGGACCCCCAGCATTTT. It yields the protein CASSPRQDPQHF.

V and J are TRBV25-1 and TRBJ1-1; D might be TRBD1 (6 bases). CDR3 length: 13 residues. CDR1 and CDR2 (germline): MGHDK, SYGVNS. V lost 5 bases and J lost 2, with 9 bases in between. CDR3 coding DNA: TGTGCCAGCAGTTCAGGGACAAACACTGAAGCTTTCTTT. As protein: CASSSGTNTEAFF.

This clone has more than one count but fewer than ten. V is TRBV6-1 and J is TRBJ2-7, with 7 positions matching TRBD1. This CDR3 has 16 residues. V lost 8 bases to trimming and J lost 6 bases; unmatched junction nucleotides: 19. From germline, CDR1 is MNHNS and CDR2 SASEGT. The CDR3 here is CASLGGGGNLLREQYF. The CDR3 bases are TGTGCCAGCCTAGGGGGCGGCGGTAACCTCCTACGCGAGCAGTACTTC.

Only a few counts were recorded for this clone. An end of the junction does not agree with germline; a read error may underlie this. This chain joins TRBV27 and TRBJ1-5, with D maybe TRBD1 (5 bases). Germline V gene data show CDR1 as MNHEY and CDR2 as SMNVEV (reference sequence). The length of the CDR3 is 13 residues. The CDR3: CASTLSGRQRQHF. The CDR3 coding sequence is TGTGCCAGCACTTTATCGGGGCGACAGCGCCAACATTTT.

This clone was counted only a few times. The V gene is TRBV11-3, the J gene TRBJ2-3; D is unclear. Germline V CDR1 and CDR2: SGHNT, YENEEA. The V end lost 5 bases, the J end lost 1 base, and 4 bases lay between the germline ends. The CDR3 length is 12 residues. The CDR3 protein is CASSRRTDTQYF. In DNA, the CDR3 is TGTGCCAGCAGCCGCCGCACAGATACGCAGTATTTT. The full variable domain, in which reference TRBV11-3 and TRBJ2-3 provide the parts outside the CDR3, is EAGVVQSPRYKIIEKKQPVAFWCNPISGHNTLYWYLQNLGQGPELLIRYENEEAVDDSQLPKDRFSAERLKGVDSTLKIQPAELGDSAVYLCASSRRTDTQYFGPGTRLTVL.

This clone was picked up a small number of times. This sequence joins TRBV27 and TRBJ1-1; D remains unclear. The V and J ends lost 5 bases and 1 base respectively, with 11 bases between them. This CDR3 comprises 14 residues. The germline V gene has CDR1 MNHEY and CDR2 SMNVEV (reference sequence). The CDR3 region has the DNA TGTGCCAGCAGTATAGAGCTGGCGAACACTGAAGCTTTCTTT. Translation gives CASSIELANTEAFF.

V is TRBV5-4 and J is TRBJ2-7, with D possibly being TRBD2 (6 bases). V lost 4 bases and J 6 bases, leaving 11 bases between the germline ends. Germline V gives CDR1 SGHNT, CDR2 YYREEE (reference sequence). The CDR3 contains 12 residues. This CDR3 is CASSQVGGEQYF. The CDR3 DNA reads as TGTGCCAGCAGCCAAGTGGGGGGCGAGCAGTACTTC.

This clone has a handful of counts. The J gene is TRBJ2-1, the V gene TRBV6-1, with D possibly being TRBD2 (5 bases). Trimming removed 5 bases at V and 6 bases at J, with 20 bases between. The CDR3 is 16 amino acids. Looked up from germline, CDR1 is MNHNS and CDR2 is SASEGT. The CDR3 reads CASSRKRWWMSNEQFF. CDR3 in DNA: TGTGCCAGCAGTAGGAAGCGGTGGTGGATGAGCAATGAGCAGTTCTTC.

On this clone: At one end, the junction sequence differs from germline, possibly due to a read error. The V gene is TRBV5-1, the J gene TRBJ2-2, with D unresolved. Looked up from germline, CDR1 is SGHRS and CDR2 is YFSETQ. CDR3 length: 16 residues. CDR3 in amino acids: CDSSLNPLANTGELFF. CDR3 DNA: TGCGACAGCAGCTTAAACCCATTAGCGAACACCGGGGAGCTGTTTTTT.

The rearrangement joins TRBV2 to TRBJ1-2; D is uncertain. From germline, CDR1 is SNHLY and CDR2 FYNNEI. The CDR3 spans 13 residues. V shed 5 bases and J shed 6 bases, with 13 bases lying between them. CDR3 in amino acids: CASSPAAINGYTF. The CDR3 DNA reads TGTGCCAGCAGTCCGGCCGCGATAAATGGCTACACCTTC.

The CDR3 sequence is CASSSPYLTSGGASDTQYF. The CDR3 DNA follows: TGTGCCAGCAGTTCTCCTTACTTGACTAGCGGGGGGGCTTCAGATACGCAGTATTTT. The chain carries TRBV28 and TRBJ2-3, with 14 bases fitting TRBD2. The length of the CDR3 is 19 residues. V gave up 4 bases and J gave up 4 bases; unmatched junction bases: 13. Germline loops: CDR1 MDHEN, CDR2 SYDVKM.

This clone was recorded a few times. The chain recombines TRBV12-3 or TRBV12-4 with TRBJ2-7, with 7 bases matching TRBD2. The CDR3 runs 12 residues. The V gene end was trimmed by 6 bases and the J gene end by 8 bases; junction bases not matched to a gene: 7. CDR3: CASSIREGQQYF. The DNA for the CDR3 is TGTGCCAGCAGCATAAGGGAGGGGCAGCAGTACTTC.